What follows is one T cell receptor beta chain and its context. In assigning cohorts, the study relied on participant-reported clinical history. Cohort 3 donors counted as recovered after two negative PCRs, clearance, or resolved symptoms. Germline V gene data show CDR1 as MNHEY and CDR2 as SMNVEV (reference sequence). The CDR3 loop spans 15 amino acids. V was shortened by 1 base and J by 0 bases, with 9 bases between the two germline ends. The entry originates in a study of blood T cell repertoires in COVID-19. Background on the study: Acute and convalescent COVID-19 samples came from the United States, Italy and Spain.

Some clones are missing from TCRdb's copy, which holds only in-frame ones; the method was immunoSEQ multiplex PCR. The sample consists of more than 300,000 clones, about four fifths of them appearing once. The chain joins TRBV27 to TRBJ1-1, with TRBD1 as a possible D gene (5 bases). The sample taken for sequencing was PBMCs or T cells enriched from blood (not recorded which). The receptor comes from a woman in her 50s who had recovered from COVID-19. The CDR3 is CASSLLGQMNTEAFF. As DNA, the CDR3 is TGTGCCAGCAGTTTATTGGGGCAGATGAACACTGAAGCTTTCTTT.